The next 3 T cell receptor beta chains were all read from a single sample in a study of blood T cell repertoires in COVID-19. TCRdb's table, derived via immunoSEQ multiplex PCR, lists solely in-frame clones and lacks some. The data hold more than 140,000 clones, with approximately 82% observed a single time. Sequencing input: peripheral blood. The source is a woman aged 50 to 60 in a cohort sampled during active or convalescent COVID-19.

The V and J genes are TRBV3-1 (or the pseudogene TRBV3-2) and TRBJ2-2; 7 nucleotides line up with TRBD1. Germline V gives CDR1 LGHDT, CDR2 YNNKEL (reference sequence). J was trimmed by 4 bases and V by 4 bases; bases with no gene match: 6. This CDR3 has 15 amino acids. The DNA for the CDR3 is TGTGCCAGCAGCCCGTGGGACAGTTCCACCGGGGAGCTGTTTTTT. As protein: CASSPWDSSTGELFF.

This clone is a singleton in its sample. The chain links TRBV6-6 to TRBJ2-7, with 9 bases lining up with TRBD1. Trimming cost V 6 bases and J 7 bases; bases outside gene matches: 13. The length of the CDR3 is 15 residues. The V gene's germline CDR1 is MNHNY and CDR2 SVGAGI (reference sequence). The CDR3 nucleotides read TGTGCCAGCAGCTTTCTCGGACAGGGGAGCAGGGAGCAGTACTTC. It encodes CASSFLGQGSREQYF.

This sequence joins TRBV19 and TRBJ2-2; 7 bases agree with TRBD2. The CDR3 has 17 residues. CDR1 and CDR2 (germline): LNHDA, SQIVND (reference sequence). V gave up 3 bases and J gave up 4 bases; unmatched junction bases: 11. In DNA form, the CDR3 reads TGTGCCAGTAGTATGACCCCACAAGCGGGGACCACCGGGGAGCTGTTTTTT. This sequence encodes CASSMTPQAGTTGELFF.